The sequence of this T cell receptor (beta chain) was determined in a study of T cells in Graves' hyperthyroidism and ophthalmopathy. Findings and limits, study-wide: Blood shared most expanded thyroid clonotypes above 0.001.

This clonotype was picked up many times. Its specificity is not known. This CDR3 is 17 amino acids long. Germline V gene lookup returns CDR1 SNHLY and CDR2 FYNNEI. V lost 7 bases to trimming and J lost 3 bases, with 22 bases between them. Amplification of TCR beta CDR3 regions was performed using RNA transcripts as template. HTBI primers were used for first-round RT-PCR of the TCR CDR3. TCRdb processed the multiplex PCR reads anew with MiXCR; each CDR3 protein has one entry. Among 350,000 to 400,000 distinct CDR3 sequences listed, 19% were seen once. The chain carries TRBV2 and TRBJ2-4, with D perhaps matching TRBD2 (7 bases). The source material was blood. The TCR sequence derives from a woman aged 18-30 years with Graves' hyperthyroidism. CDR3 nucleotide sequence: TGTGCCAGCAATTATTTCTGGGGGGGCCGCGACAAAAACATTCAGTACTTC. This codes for CASNYFWGGRDKNIQYF.